These 15 T cell receptor beta chains were all obtained from the same sample, sequenced in a study of blood T cell repertoires in COVID-19. The repertoire was sequenced with immunoSEQ multiplex PCR; TCRdb's copy has only in-frame clones and lacks some. The top ten hold over 2% of the sample, which has about 120,000 clones, 69% seen once. The specimen sequenced was peripheral blood. Receptor source: a woman aged 65 to 85 with acute or convalescent COVID-19.

The chain carries TRBV28 and TRBJ1-1; D gene ambiguous. The CDR3 sequence is 11 residues long. V was shortened by 6 bases and J by 5 bases, with 7 bases between the two germline ends. Germline assignment: CDR1 MDHEN and CDR2 SYDVKM. The CDR3 here is CASSVSTEAFF. DNA for the CDR3: TGTGCCAGCAGCGTGTCGACTGAAGCTTTCTTT.

The rearrangement links TRBV10-2 to TRBJ2-1; 11 nucleotides line up with TRBD2. The germline V gene encodes CDR1 WSHSY and CDR2 SAAADI. The V segment lost 5 bases and the J segment 0 bases; nucleotides outside the gene matches: 6. The CDR3 consists of 17 residues. CDR3 DNA sequence: TGCGCCAGCAGTTTCCTAGCGGGAGGTTTCTCCTACAATGAGCAGTTCTTC. The encoded protein is CASSFLAGGFSYNEQFF.

V and J are TRBV21-1 and TRBJ2-5; the D call of TRBD2 is as the table states it, not checked on the DNA. TRBV21-1 counts as a pseudogene. The CDR3 is 14 amino acids. CDR3 coding DNA: TGTGCCAGCCCCCGTCGCCCCGGCCAAGAGACCCAGTACTTC. As protein: CASPRRPGQETQYF.

This clone was seen only once. The V gene is TRBV2, the J gene TRBJ2-2; tentatively, D is TRBD1 (5 bases). The CDR3 totals 16 residues. CDR1 is SNHLY and CDR2 is FYNNEI in the germline V gene. Trimming took 4 bases from V and 7 from J, leaving 19 bases between them. CDR3 nucleotide sequence: TGTGCCAGCAGTGGGCAGGGCACAGCGTCCCTCGGGGAGCTGTTTTTT. Its protein is CASSGQGTASLGELFF.

The chain combines TRBV12-3 or TRBV12-4 with TRBJ1-5; weak D call: TRBD1 (5 bases). Between the trimmed V and J ends, which lost 7 bases and 6 bases, there was a span of 13 bases. This CDR3 contains 13 residues. CDR3: CASKQGLAQPQHF. Written as DNA, the CDR3 is TGTGCCAGCAAGCAGGGTCTGGCTCAGCCCCAGCATTTT.

The CDR3 DNA is TGTGCCAGTAGTATAGGGACTAGCGGGGGGACTAGCACAGATACGCAGTATTTT. Protein: CASSIGTSGGTSTDTQYF. The chain employs TRBV19 and TRBJ2-3; 14 bases are a match to TRBD2. CDR3 size: 18 residues. J lost 0 bases, V lost 1 base, and 3 bases had no gene match. Germline CDR1 and CDR2: LNHDA and SQIVND (reference sequence).

Turning to this clone: One end of the junction does not line up with germline, which may come from a read error. The sample holds other DNA sequences that translate to the same CDR3. V is TRBV6-5 and J is TRBJ1-2, with 7 bases aligning to TRBD1. The CDR3 consists of 13 residues. Germline CDR1 and CDR2: MNHEY and SVGAGI. The CDR3 DNA follows: TGTGCTAGCAGAGAGGGACAGTTTGGGAGCTACACCTTC. It translates to CASREGQFGSYTF.

This chain's CDR3 is CASSHKQDSGNTIYF. The CDR3 coding sequence is TGTGCCAGCAGCCACAAACAGGACTCTGGAAACACCATATATTTT. The rearrangement links TRBV4-2 to TRBJ1-3; D possibly corresponds to TRBD1 (5 bases). Germline V CDR1 and CDR2: LGHNA, YNFKEQ. Trimming cost V 3 bases and J 0 bases, with 9 bases left between them. The CDR3 consists of 15 residues.

The chain's CDR3 is CASSGGTSGLYEQYF. For the CDR3, the DNA is TGTGCCAGCAGCGGCGGAACTAGCGGCCTCTACGAGCAGTACTTC. The V and J genes are TRBV13 and TRBJ2-7; TRBD2 matches 8 bases. In germline, CDR1 is PRHDT, CDR2 FYEKMQ (reference sequence). The V gene end was trimmed by 5 bases and the J gene end by 3 bases; junction bases not matched to a gene: 9. The CDR3 spans 15 residues.

This chain links TRBV18 with TRBJ2-7; D might be TRBD1 (6 bases). The CDR3 is made up of 14 amino acids. Germline V CDR1 and CDR2: KGHSH, LQKENI. The ends were cut back, 3 bases at V and 5 bases at J, with 14 bases in the middle. CDR3 protein: CASSPLKGDHEQYF. The CDR3 nucleotides read TGTGCCAGCTCACCCCTAAAGGGGGACCACGAGCAGTACTTC.

J is TRBJ2-3 and V is TRBV4-1; 7 nucleotides agree with TRBD2. Trimming cost V 4 bases and J 0 bases; bases outside gene matches: 1. There are 14 residues in the CDR3. Per germline, CDR1 MGHRA and CDR2 YSYEKL. CDR3 nucleotide sequence: TGCGCCAGCAGCCGTAGCGGGAGCACAGATACGCAGTATTTT. Translation: CASSRSGSTDTQYF.

The chain has TRBV6-6 and TRBJ1-1, with a weak D call TRBD1 (6 bases). This CDR3 spans 14 amino acids. Trimming took 0 bases from V and 4 from J, leaving 9 bases between them. The germline gives CDR1 MNHNY, CDR2 SVGAGI (reference sequence). The CDR3 coding sequence is TGTGCCAGCAGTTACTCCGGACAGACCACTGAAGCTTTCTTT. It yields the protein CASSYSGQTTEAFF.

The V call is TRBV7-9, the J call TRBJ1-1, with D unresolved. The CDR3 is 12 amino acids. Germline loops: CDR1 SEHNR, CDR2 FQNEAQ (reference sequence). Trimming removed 4 bases at V and 5 bases at J, with 8 bases between. CDR3 sequence (DNA): TGTGCCAGCAGCTCTGCCCGGACTGAAGCTTTCTTT. Translated: CASSSARTEAFF.

Remarks on this clone: The germline gene is not matched at one end of the junction; a read error may be the cause. J is TRBJ2-2 and V is TRBV7-7; 9 bases are a match to TRBD1. Germline V gives CDR1 SSHAT, CDR2 FNYEAQ (reference sequence). This CDR3 region has 15 residues. The CDR3 here is CASSPTGGSSGELFF. The DNA for the CDR3 is TGTGCTAGCAGCCCGACAGGGGGGAGCTCCGGGGAGCTGTTTTTT.

This sequence joins TRBV5-1 and TRBJ2-1, with 11 nucleotides matching TRBD1. The germline CDR1 and CDR2 sequences are SGHRS and YFSETQ. This CDR3 is built from 14 residues. Germline trimming cut 4 bases from V and 6 bases from J; bases unmatched to any gene: 3. The DNA for the CDR3 is TGCGCCAGCAGCCCCGGGACAGGGGGCAATGAGCAGTTCTTC. Translating it yields CASSPGTGGNEQFF.